This T cell receptor beta chain was sequenced during a study of T cells after yellow fever vaccination. Trimming took 6 bases from V and 4 from J; bases not matched to a gene: 4. This CDR3 is built from 15 residues. CDR1 is KGHDR, CDR2 SFDVKD, per germline. At least ten counts were recorded for this clonotype. TCRdb fed the 5' RACE reads into MiXCR, producing one record per CDR3 protein. The data hold more than 450,000 distinct CDR3 sequences, with around a fifth observed a single time. This receptor was taken from a man younger than 30 who received the YFV17D yellow fever vaccine. The starting material was PBMCs, obtained roughly 20 days after the first yellow fever vaccination. V gene TRBV24-1 combines with J gene TRBJ2-3; TRBD2 aligns across 12 bases. CDR3 protein: CATSPASGGADTQYF. The CDR3, as DNA: TGTGCCACCAGTCCTGCTAGCGGGGGGGCAGATACGCAGTATTTT.